One and the same sample provided the 14 T cell receptor beta chains below, sequenced in a study of memory CD4+ T cells and cytomegalovirus serostatus. Here immunoSEQ multiplex PCR was the method, and the copy in TCRdb shows in-frame clones only, minus some. The sample lists 54,000 or so clones; roughly 81% were seen once. Single viable CD3+CD4+CD8-CD45RO+ cells were sorted as the memory CD4+ T cells. The sample comprised memory CD4+ T cells from blood. Receptors were obtained from an adult in good health and CMV-seronegative.

In its sample, this clone was seen a few times. V gene TRBV5-6 combines with J gene TRBJ2-4, with a weak D call TRBD1 (6 bases). Germline V gene sequence: CDR1 SGHDT, CDR2 YYEEEE. The CDR3 is 15 residues long. Trimming left V 1 base short and J 7 bases short, with 15 bases between. The CDR3 spells CASSLLEGVRNIQYF. CDR3 bases: TGTGCCAGCAGCTTGTTAGAGGGGGTTAGGAACATTCAGTACTTC.

This chain links TRBV19 with TRBJ1-3; D perhaps matches TRBD1 (6 bases). Germline CDR1 LNHDA, CDR2 SQIVND (reference sequence). The CDR3 extends over 14 amino acids. V lost 2 bases and J 5 bases, leaving 10 bases between the germline ends. Here the CDR3 reads CASSITGTRNTIYF. As DNA, the CDR3 is TGTGCCAGTAGTATAACCGGGACAAGAAACACCATATATTTT. The full variable domain, in which reference TRBV19 and TRBJ1-3 provide the parts outside the CDR3, is DGGITQSPKYLFRKEGQNVTLSCEQNLNHDAMYWYRQDPGQGLRLIYYSQIVNDFQKGDIAEGYSVSREKKESFPLTVTSAQKNPTAFYLCASSITGTRNTIYFGEGSWLTVV.

The gene calls are TRBV10-3 and TRBJ2-1; 7 positions match TRBD1. The CDR3 is 12 amino acids. V shed 10 bases and J 4 bases; nucleotides not matched to a gene: 4. The germline V gene has CDR1 ENHRY and CDR2 SYGVKD. The chain's CDR3 is CATRDSYNEQFF. In nucleotides, the CDR3 is TGTGCCACTAGGGACAGTTACAATGAGCAGTTCTTC.

The chain has TRBV30 and TRBJ2-1; 7 bases agree with TRBD1. The CDR3 extends over 13 amino acids. The J segment lost 2 bases and the V segment lost 3 bases, leaving 1 base of the junction unmatched. The germline CDR1 and CDR2 sequences are GTSNPN and SVGIG (reference sequence). The CDR3 here is CAWSRGTYNEQFF. CDR3 in DNA: TGTGCCTGGAGCAGGGGGACCTACAATGAGCAGTTCTTC.

The V and J genes are TRBV5-6 and TRBJ2-1, with D possibly called TRBD1 or TRBD2 (5 bases each). This CDR3 has 16 amino acids. Looked up from germline, CDR1 is SGHDT and CDR2 is YYEEEE. V lost 1 base, J lost 10 bases, and 21 bases lay in between. Written as DNA, the CDR3 is TGTGCCAGCAGCTTGAAGGGGACGGCCTTTTCCGGGGAGCAGTTCTTC. It encodes CASSLKGTAFSGEQFF. Together with reference TRBV5-6 and TRBJ2-1, the CDR3 gives the full variable domain: DAGVTQSPTHLIKTRGQQVTLRCSPKSGHDTVSWYQQALGQGPQFIFQYYEEEERQRGNFPDRFSGHQFPNYSSELNVNALLLGDSALYLCASSLKGTAFSGEQFFGPGTRLTVL.

The chain combines TRBV28 with TRBJ2-1; D gene unclear. This CDR3 has 15 residues. Trimming stripped 3 bases from V and 5 bases from J, with 14 bases between. Germline CDR1 is MDHEN and CDR2 is SYDVKM. The CDR3 reads CASSFHGTLNNEQFF. The DNA of the CDR3 is TGTGCCAGCAGTTTCCACGGTACCCTAAACAATGAGCAGTTCTTC.

The chain has TRBV4-2 and TRBJ1-1, with no clear D. Trimming removed 5 bases from V and 3 bases from J, with 7 bases in between. This CDR3 region has 12 residues. In germline, CDR1 is LGHNA, CDR2 YNFKEQ. The CDR3 loop reads CASSTGDTEAFF. The CDR3 coding sequence is TGTGCCAGCAGCACTGGGGACACTGAAGCTTTCTTT.

This clone was found a few times. The chain joins TRBV19 to TRBJ1-3; no reliable D call. This CDR3 is built from 15 residues. The V end was cut by 5 bases, the J end by 0 bases, with 11 bases between. Germline V CDR1 and CDR2: LNHDA, SQIVND (reference sequence). CDR3 in amino acids: CASSYFLTSGNTIYF. The CDR3 DNA reads as TGTGCCAGTAGTTATTTCCTCACCTCTGGAAACACCATATATTTT.

This sequence joins TRBV5-1 and TRBJ1-2; D is undetermined. CDR1 is SGHRS, CDR2 YFSETQ, per germline. The V end lost 6 bases, the J end lost 3 bases, and 12 bases lay between the germline ends. The length of the CDR3 is 13 residues. This CDR3 is CASTPGYDYGYTF. CDR3 sequence (DNA): TGCGCCAGCACCCCGGGCTATGACTATGGCTACACCTTC. Based on the CDR3 plus reference TRBV5-1 and TRBJ1-2, the full variable domain is KAGVTQTPRYLIKTRGQQVTLSCSPISGHRSVSWYQQTPGQGLQFLFEYFSETQRNKGNFPGRFSGRQFSNSRSEMNVSTLELGDSALYLCASTPGYDYGYTFGSGTRLTVV.

CDR3 loop: CASSYVQGHTEAFF. The DNA for the CDR3 is TGTGCCAGCAGTTACGTCCAGGGCCACACTGAAGCTTTCTTT. The genes are TRBV6-5 and TRBJ1-1, with D possibly being TRBD1 (5 bases). Trimming cost V 2 bases and J 3 bases, with 10 bases left between them. The germline gives CDR1 MNHEY, CDR2 SVGAGI. The CDR3 length is 14 residues.

The genes are TRBV6-5 and TRBJ1-5, with TRBD1 matching over 8 bases. The V segment lost 5 bases and the J segment 1 base; nucleotides outside the gene matches: 4. The CDR3 loop spans 15 amino acids. The germline V gene encodes CDR1 MNHEY and CDR2 SVGAGI. In nucleotides, the CDR3 is TGTGCCAGCAGTACAAGGACAGGGAGCAATCAGCCCCAGCATTTT. As protein: CASSTRTGSNQPQHF.

The chain carries TRBV5-1 and TRBJ1-1; D remains unclear. There are 14 residues in the CDR3. Trimming removed 0 bases at V and 4 bases at J, with 10 bases between. Germline V gene sequence: CDR1 SGHRS, CDR2 YFSETQ. The CDR3 region is CASSLGYRSTEAFF. The CDR3 bases are TGCGCCAGCAGCTTGGGGTACAGAAGCACTGAAGCTTTCTTT.

V is TRBV11-3 and J is TRBJ2-3; D is ambiguous. Germline V CDR1 and CDR2: SGHNT, YENEEA. The CDR3 sequence is 12 residues long. V was cut by 3 bases and J by 2 bases, with 3 bases left in between. The CDR3 loop is CASSFFTDTQYF. The CDR3, as DNA: TGTGCCAGCAGCTTTTTCACAGATACGCAGTATTTT.

This chain links TRBV28 with TRBJ1-4; a weak D match, TRBD1 (5 bases). V was pared by 10 bases and J by 0 bases, with 9 bases between. CDR1 MDHEN and CDR2 SYDVKM come from the germline V gene. The CDR3 has 13 amino acids. The chain's CDR3 is CAIRDATNEKLFF. The CDR3 region has the DNA TGTGCCATCCGGGACGCAACTAATGAAAAACTGTTTTTT.